This TCR beta chain was recovered during a study of CD8+CD57+ T cells in acquired aplastic anemia. In the study overall: An average of 3.2 ug of DNA was obtained from sorted CD4+ and CD8+ cells.

Ten or more counts support this clonotype. Its antigen is unidentified. Study results and limitations: Overlap between patients and controls comprised about 28 CD8+ CDR3 sequences.

The sequenced patients had an expansion of CD8+CD57+ cells seen by flow cytometry. Patients had received no therapy at the time of blood sampling. This CDR3 contains 14 residues. Germline CDR1 is MNHEY and CDR2 is SMNVEV (reference sequence). V was trimmed by 2 bases and J by 7 bases, leaving 14 bases between them. The template used for profiling TCR beta VDJ and CDR3 was genomic DNA. One entry per CDR3 protein, called by TCRdb with MiXCR from the reads. The sample has 200,000 to 250,000 distinct CDR3 sequences, around 49% seen once; the top ten hold just under 20%. The chain combines TRBV27 with TRBJ1-2; D remains ambiguous. The sequence was obtained from a human donor with aplastic anemia. Sequenced: sorted CD4+, CD8+, or CD8+CD57+ T cells (not recorded which) from PBMCs. CDR3 sequence reads: CASSLRRGFTGYTF. CDR3 nucleotides: TGTGCCAGCAGTTTAAGAAGAGGGTTCACTGGCTACACCTTC.